The entry below gives a single TCR beta chain sequence along with its context. Its antigen is unknown. The V gene lost 2 bases and the J gene lost 2 bases, with 12 bases spanning the gap. Germline V gene sequence: CDR1 LGHNT, CDR2 FRNRAP. CDR3 length equals 16 residues. The data were taken from a study of OX40 agonist ivuxolimab in advanced cancers. Study observations and caveats: Among the lowest levels of clonal expansion were found in partial responders at 0.1-3.0 mg/kg.

The protocol was immunoSEQ multiplex PCR, while the TCRdb copy is restricted to in-frame clones and leaves out a portion. The profile covers nearly 95,000 clones, with 94% appearing a single time and over 2.5% taken by the ten largest. The chain links TRBV12-5 to TRBJ2-2; D ambiguous. The material was CD4+ or CD8+ T cells sorted from blood, obtained in a trial of the OX40 agonist ivuxolimab. The sequence was collected from an adult with an advanced solid tumor such as melanoma, head and neck, liver or kidney cancer. The CDR3 DNA follows: TGTGCTAGTGGTTTGCCTACCGGGCCCAACACCGGGGAGCTGTTTTTT. It translates to CASGLPTGPNTGELFF.